This T cell receptor beta chain was identified in a study of tissue T cells after allogeneic stem cell transplantation. TCRdb keeps only in-frame clones here, not all; method: immunoSEQ multiplex PCR. Found here are around 24,000 clones, roughly nine tenths of them singletons; the top ten hold roughly 2%. The clonotype comes from an older male donor who later had graft-versus-host disease after an allogeneic stem cell transplant. Sequenced material: blood, taken before transplantation.

The CDR3 here is CSVEVGNQPQHF. CDR3 nucleotides: TGCAGCGTTGAGGTAGGCAATCAGCCCCAGCATTTT. The chain is built from TRBV29-1 and TRBJ1-5; D unresolved. CDR3 length: 12 amino acids. Germline V lookup: CDR1 SQVTM, CDR2 ANQGSEA. V lost 3 bases and J lost 2, with 5 bases in between.